What follows are 30 T cell receptor beta chains derived from one specimen sequenced in a study of graft-versus-host responses after intestinal transplantation. The assay was immunoSEQ multiplex PCR, and TCRdb's table has in-frame clones only and misses some. Seen here are some 7,600 clones, about 90% observed once, and the top ten hold about 1.5%. The specimen was PBMCs, collected around 30 days after intestinal transplant. The receptor set was obtained from a human patient who received an intestinal transplant, so some T cells may come from the graft donor.

The CDR3 here is CASSQVNAGDYGYTF. The CDR3 DNA reads TGCGCCAGCAGCCAAGTTAACGCCGGGGACTATGGCTACACCTTC. This chain joins TRBV4-1 and TRBJ1-2; D gene uncertain. CDR3 size: 15 residues. V lost 1 base and J lost 3, with 12 bases in between. CDR1 and CDR2 (germline): MGHRA, YSYEKL.

The gene calls are TRBV7-9 and TRBJ1-1; no clear D gene. Germline loops: CDR1 SEHNR, CDR2 FQNEAQ (reference sequence). This CDR3 contains 15 residues. Trimming cost V 5 bases and J 0 bases, with 13 bases left between them. The CDR3 nucleotides are TGTGCCAGCAGCCTCTTTGAGACCATGAACACTGAAGCTTTCTTT. Translated: CASSLFETMNTEAFF.

The chain recombines TRBV27 with TRBJ1-1; D not resolved. V was trimmed by 1 base and J by 6 bases, leaving 12 bases between them. The CDR3 loop spans 14 amino acids. Germline CDR1 MNHEY, CDR2 SMNVEV (reference sequence). Here the CDR3 reads CASSLFGPPAEAFF. Here the CDR3 DNA reads TGTGCCAGCAGTTTATTTGGCCCGCCCGCTGAAGCTTTCTTT.

V gene TRBV19 combines with J gene TRBJ1-2; unclear D gene. CDR1 LNHDA and CDR2 SQIVND come from the germline V gene (reference sequence). The CDR3 runs 13 residues. V dropped 3 bases and J dropped 2 bases, with 7 bases sitting between them. CDR3 in DNA: TGTGCCAGTAGTATCGAAGGGAACTATGGCTACACCTTC. Translation: CASSIEGNYGYTF.

The V and J genes are TRBV27 and TRBJ2-3; D uncertain. Germline V gene lookup returns CDR1 MNHEY and CDR2 SMNVEV (reference sequence). The V end lost 3 bases, the J end lost 6 bases, and 13 bases lay between the germline ends. The CDR3 loop spans 14 amino acids. Written as DNA, the CDR3 is TGTGCCAGCAGTTTGCAGGACCGAGCGGATACGCAGTATTTT. It translates to CASSLQDRADTQYF.

This clone was detected only once. The CDR3: CASSLDLGVGQPQHF. The CDR3 DNA sequence: TGTGCCAGCAGCTTAGATCTCGGAGTTGGTCAGCCCCAGCATTTT. The gene calls are TRBV11-2 and TRBJ1-5; no reliable D call. V dropped 0 bases and J dropped 6 bases, with 12 bases sitting between them. Looked up from germline, CDR1 is SGHAT and CDR2 is FQNNGV. The CDR3 has 15 residues.

V is TRBV7-9 and J is TRBJ1-1; D is ambiguous. Germline V gives CDR1 SEHNR, CDR2 FQNEAQ (reference sequence). There are 10 residues in the CDR3. Trimming took 8 bases from V and 8 from J, leaving 9 bases between them. As DNA, the CDR3 is TGTGCCAGCGGAAGATTGGAAGCTTTCTTT. This translates into CASGRLEAFF.

The rearrangement joins TRBV4-1 to TRBJ2-3; D possibly corresponds to TRBD2 (5 bases). The germline V and J ends were trimmed by 0 bases and 6 bases, with 13 bases remaining between them. In germline, CDR1 is MGHRA, CDR2 YSYEKL. The length of the CDR3 is 15 residues. The chain's CDR3 is CASSQDLGSRDTQYF. In DNA, the CDR3 is TGCGCCAGCAGCCAAGATCTAGGGAGCCGGGATACGCAGTATTTT.

V gene TRBV5-4 combines with J gene TRBJ1-2, with 10 bases lining up with TRBD1. This CDR3 comprises 15 residues. Germline V CDR1 and CDR2: SGHNT, YYREEE (reference sequence). V gave up 4 bases and J gave up 4 bases; unmatched junction bases: 7. The CDR3 region is CASSGGQGFFYGYTF. The DNA for the CDR3 is TGTGCCAGCAGCGGGGGACAGGGGTTCTTCTATGGCTACACCTTC.

The chain is built from TRBV27 and TRBJ1-1; D is ambiguous. Germline CDR1 and CDR2: MNHEY and SMNVEV (reference sequence). CDR3 size: 14 residues. The V gene lost 0 bases and the J gene lost 3 bases, with 8 bases spanning the gap. DNA of the CDR3: TGTGCCAGCAGTTTATCGGGCAGTCACACTGAAGCTTTCTTT. The encoded protein is CASSLSGSHTEAFF.

This chain links TRBV10-2 with TRBJ2-7; unclear D gene. V lost 5 bases to trimming and J lost 7 bases, with 15 bases between them. The germline gives CDR1 WSHSY, CDR2 SAAADI. The CDR3 consists of 13 residues. The CDR3: CASSPQRAWEQYF. DNA of the CDR3: TGCGCCAGCAGTCCTCAGCGAGCGTGGGAGCAGTACTTC.

CDR3 region: CAISVNRESDYGYTF. DNA for the CDR3: TGTGCCATCAGTGTTAACAGGGAGAGTGACTATGGCTACACCTTC. The chain links TRBV10-3 to TRBJ1-2, with a weak D call TRBD1 (6 bases). CDR3 size: 15 residues. Germline lookup yields CDR1 ENHRY and CDR2 SYGVKD. The V end was cut by 4 bases, the J end by 3 bases, with 15 bases between.

CDR3 DNA: TGTGCCAGCAGCCAAAGGGCAGGAACCCAGTACTTC. This encodes CASSQRAGTQYF. This chain links TRBV7-9 with TRBJ2-5; no clear D gene. The length of the CDR3 is 12 residues. Germline V lookup: CDR1 SEHNR, CDR2 FQNEAQ (reference sequence). The V end lost 5 bases, the J end lost 8 bases, and 12 bases lay between the germline ends.

This clone came up once. The chain employs TRBV11-2 and TRBJ2-5; 9 bases line up with TRBD2. With 5 bases clipped from V and 5 bases from J, the junction kept 6 bases outside the gene matches. The germline CDR1 and CDR2 sequences are SGHAT and FQNNGV. The CDR3 totals 14 residues. CDR3 sequence reads: CASSLHSGGETQYF. The DNA of the CDR3 is TGTGCCAGCAGCCTACATAGCGGGGGCGAGACCCAGTACTTC.

This clone occurred once. The chain carries TRBV19 and TRBJ2-7; TRBD1 matches at 8 bases. In germline, CDR1 is LNHDA, CDR2 SQIVND (reference sequence). V lost 6 bases and J lost 3; bases outside the gene matches: 10. CDR3 length: 15 amino acids. The DNA of the CDR3 is TGTGCCAGTAGCAGGACGGGGACAGGCCTCTACGAGCAGTACTTC. It codes for CASSRTGTGLYEQYF.

V and J are TRBV27 and TRBJ1-1; D is undetermined. The CDR3 runs to 13 residues. CDR1 is MNHEY, CDR2 SMNVEV, per germline (reference sequence). Trimming left V 0 bases short and J 7 bases short, with 9 bases between. The CDR3, as DNA: TGTGCCAGCAGTTTATCGGGCTTCCATGAAGCTTTCTTT. This gives the protein CASSLSGFHEAFF.

This rearrangement joins TRBV4-1 to TRBJ1-2, with 7 bases lining up with TRBD1. The CDR3 sequence is 14 residues long. In germline, CDR1 is MGHRA, CDR2 YSYEKL. J was trimmed by 4 bases and V by 1 base; bases with no gene match: 3. The CDR3 sequence: CASSQARTGYGYTF. In DNA form, the CDR3 reads TGCGCCAGCAGCCAAGCACGGACAGGCTATGGCTACACCTTC.

The chain links TRBV19 to TRBJ1-1, with D possibly being TRBD1 (6 bases). The germline V gene has CDR1 LNHDA and CDR2 SQIVND (reference sequence). The length of the CDR3 is 14 residues. V lost 6 bases and J 3 bases, leaving 14 bases between the germline ends. This chain's CDR3 is CASRVGGGYTEAFF. The CDR3 coding sequence is TGTGCCAGTAGGGTTGGGGGCGGTTACACTGAAGCTTTCTTT. The variable domain in full, with the rest retrieved from reference TRBV19 and TRBJ1-1, is DGGITQSPKYLFRKEGQNVTLSCEQNLNHDAMYWYRQDPGQGLRLIYYSQIVNDFQKGDIAEGYSVSREKKESFPLTVTSAQKNPTAFYLCASRVGGGYTEAFFGQGTRLTVV.

CDR3 loop: CASSLGAYEQYF. Here the CDR3 DNA reads TGTGCCAGCAGCTTAGGGGCATACGAGCAGTACTTC. The rearrangement joins TRBV7-9 to TRBJ2-7, with no clear D. This CDR3 has 12 residues. CDR1 and CDR2 from the germline V gene are SEHNR and FQNEAQ (reference sequence). V lost 1 base and J lost 4, with 5 bases in between.

The J gene is TRBJ2-1, the V gene TRBV4-1; TRBD2 matches 13 bases. CDR3 length: 16 amino acids. V lost 5 bases and J lost 5; bases outside the gene matches: 6. In germline, CDR1 is MGHRA, CDR2 YSYEKL. The DNA of the CDR3 is TGCGCCAGCAGCTATCGAGGGACTAGCGGGAACAATGAGCAGTTCTTC. Translation: CASSYRGTSGNNEQFF.

The chain is built from TRBV10-3 and TRBJ2-7, with 7 bases identical to TRBD1. V was clipped by 4 bases and J by 3 bases; unmatched bases: 6. Germline V gives CDR1 ENHRY, CDR2 SYGVKD. There are 14 residues in the CDR3. CDR3 sequence (DNA): TGTGCCATCAGTGGCCGACAGGGAAACTACGAGCAGTACTTC. Translation gives CAISGRQGNYEQYF.

The chain links TRBV2 to TRBJ2-3, with a possible D match to TRBD2 (6 bases). The V gene lost 1 base and the J gene lost 2 bases, with 16 bases spanning the gap. CDR1 is SNHLY, CDR2 FYNNEI, per germline. The CDR3 is 17 amino acids. CDR3 bases: TGTGCCAGCAGTGAAGGGTGGCGGGGTCCCGCCACAGATACGCAGTATTTT. Protein: CASSEGWRGPATDTQYF.

The J gene is TRBJ2-7, the V gene TRBV4-1, with D hard to call. Germline V gene sequence: CDR1 MGHRA, CDR2 YSYEKL. The V end lost 1 base, the J end lost 7 bases, and 14 bases lay between the germline ends. The CDR3 sequence is 14 residues long. The CDR3 sequence: CASSQGRSLGEQYF. The CDR3 nucleotides are TGCGCCAGCAGCCAAGGAAGGAGCTTAGGGGAGCAGTACTTC.

The genes are TRBV13 and TRBJ2-1; 9 bases are shared with TRBD2. Germline V gives CDR1 PRHDT, CDR2 FYEKMQ (reference sequence). This CDR3 spans 15 amino acids. V lost 0 bases to trimming and J lost 5 bases; unmatched junction nucleotides: 2. For the CDR3, the DNA is TGTGCCAGCAGCTTAGGCAGCGGGGGGAACAATGAGCAGTTCTTC. Translated, it gives CASSLGSGGNNEQFF.

The CDR3 spells CASSFGQNYGYTF. The CDR3 nucleotides read TGTGCCAGCAGTTTCGGACAGAATTATGGCTACACCTTC. The chain employs TRBV27 and TRBJ1-2; tentative D call: TRBD1 (6 bases). Per germline, CDR1 MNHEY and CDR2 SMNVEV (reference sequence). The ends were cut back, 3 bases at V and 5 bases at J, with 10 bases in the middle. The CDR3 has 13 amino acids.

The rearrangement links TRBV18 to TRBJ2-7; TRBD1 matches 9 bases. The CDR3 length is 17 residues. The junction had 14 bases not matched to a gene; V was cut back by 5 bases and J by 3 bases. Germline assignment: CDR1 KGHSH and CDR2 LQKENI. DNA of the CDR3: TGTGCCAGCTCAGCAGAAAAGACAGGGGGGTTAGTCTACGAGCAGTACTTC. It codes for CASSAEKTGGLVYEQYF.

The chain carries TRBV4-1 and TRBJ2-1; 8 bases match TRBD2. The V segment lost 7 bases and the J segment 3 bases; nucleotides outside the gene matches: 11. Germline assignment: CDR1 MGHRA and CDR2 YSYEKL. The CDR3 has 16 residues. The CDR3 nucleotides are TGCGCCAGCACCCCTGGGCGGGGGGTCTACTACAATGAGCAGTTCTTC. Its translation is CASTPGRGVYYNEQFF.

The chain combines TRBV7-6 with TRBJ2-3, with 12 bases aligning to TRBD2. There are 17 residues in the CDR3. Germline assignment: CDR1 SGHVS and CDR2 FNYEAQ. V lost 5 bases, J lost 4 bases, and 10 bases stayed unmatched. The CDR3 spells CASSPGLAGWLSDTQYF. CDR3 coding DNA: TGTGCCAGCAGCCCAGGACTAGCGGGGTGGCTTTCAGATACGCAGTATTTT. The whole variable domain, filled in from reference TRBV7-6 and TRBJ2-3, reads GAGVSQSPRYKVTKRGQDVALRCDPISGHVSLYWYRQALGQGPEFLTYFNYEAQQDKSGLPNDRFSAERPEGSISTLTIQRTEQRDSAMYRCASSPGLAGWLSDTQYFGPGTRLTVL.

V is TRBV27 and J is TRBJ2-7; no reliable D call. The germline CDR1 and CDR2 sequences are MNHEY and SMNVEV (reference sequence). Trimming pared 5 bases from V and 3 bases from J, leaving 14 bases between. The CDR3 runs 14 residues. The CDR3 coding sequence is TGTGCCAGCAGTCCGCTGATGAGAAACTACGAGCAGTACTTC. It is translated as CASSPLMRNYEQYF.

The chain employs TRBV9 and TRBJ2-3; possible D gene TRBD1, 6 bases. The CDR3 sequence is 15 residues long. V was shortened by 1 base and J by 2 bases, with 11 bases between the two germline ends. The germline gives CDR1 SGDLS, CDR2 YYNGEE. The DNA of the CDR3 is TGTGCCAGCAGCGTATGGGCAGGGGACACAGATACGCAGTATTTT. It translates to CASSVWAGDTDTQYF.